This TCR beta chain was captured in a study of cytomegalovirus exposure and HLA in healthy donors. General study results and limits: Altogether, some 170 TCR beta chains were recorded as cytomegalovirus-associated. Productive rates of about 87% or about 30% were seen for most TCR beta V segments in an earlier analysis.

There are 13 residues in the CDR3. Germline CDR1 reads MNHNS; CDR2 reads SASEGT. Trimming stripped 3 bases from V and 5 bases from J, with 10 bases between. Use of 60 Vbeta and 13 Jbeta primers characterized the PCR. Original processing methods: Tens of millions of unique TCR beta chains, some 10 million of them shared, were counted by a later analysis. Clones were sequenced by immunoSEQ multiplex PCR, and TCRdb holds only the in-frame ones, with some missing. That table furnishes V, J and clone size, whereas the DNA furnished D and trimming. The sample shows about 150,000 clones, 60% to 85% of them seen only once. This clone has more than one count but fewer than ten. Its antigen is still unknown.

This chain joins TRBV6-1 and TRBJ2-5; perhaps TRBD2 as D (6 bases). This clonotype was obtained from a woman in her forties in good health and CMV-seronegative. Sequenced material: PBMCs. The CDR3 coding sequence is TGTGCCAGCAGTGATCTTGGGAGGGAGACCCAGTACTTC. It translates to CASSDLGRETQYF.